The 8 T cell receptor beta chains given below trace back to one sample, sequenced in a study of cytomegalovirus exposure and HLA in healthy donors (dated by TCRdb to about 2017). Libraries were built with the immunoSEQ multiplex PCR assay. The multiplex PCR relied on a mix of 60 forward primers for TCR Vbeta segments and 13 reverse primers for TCR Jbeta segments. TCRdb stores this immuneACCESS table with in-frame sequences only. Part of the clones is absent; in the studies checked, under half of the shortfall reflects unresolved V genes, and no reason is known for the rest. In this sample the table shows 140,000 or so clones, 55% to 85% of which occur a single time. The top ten hold approximately 2% of the sample. The specimen sequenced was PBMCs. All receptors derive from a man aged 35 to 55 in good health and CMV-seronegative.

This chain connects TRBV20-1 to TRBJ1-1; 8 bases line up with TRBD1. V was pared by 2 bases and J by 10 bases, with 3 bases of the junction left unmatched. The CDR3 has 11 residues. Germline CDR1 reads DFQATT; CDR2 reads SNEGSKA (reference sequence). CDR3 nucleotides: TGCAGTGCTAGATGGACAGGGTTAGCTTTCTTT. This encodes CSARWTGLAFF.

The chain has TRBV9 and TRBJ2-6, with 9 bases matching TRBD1. Germline trimming cut 4 bases from V and 0 bases from J; bases unmatched to any gene: 8. The CDR3 loop spans 18 amino acids. Germline loops: CDR1 SGDLS, CDR2 YYNGEE. CDR3 nucleotide sequence: TGTGCCAGCAGCCCGTCGACAGGGGGAAGCTCTGGGGCCAACGTCCTGACTTTC. Amino acid sequence: CASSPSTGGSSGANVLTF.

The genes are TRBV5-4 and TRBJ2-5; D not certain. The CDR3 is 14 amino acids. Trimming left V 4 bases short and J 3 bases short, with 13 bases between. The germline V gene has CDR1 SGHNT and CDR2 YYREEE (reference sequence). CDR3: CASSPEADEETQYF. In DNA form, the CDR3 reads TGTGCCAGCAGCCCCGAGGCAGATGAAGAGACCCAGTACTTC. Together with reference TRBV5-4 and TRBJ2-5, the CDR3 gives the full variable domain: ETGVTQSPTHLIKTRGQQVTLRCSSQSGHNTVSWYQQALGQGPQFIFQYYREEENGRGNFPPRFSGLQFPNYSSELNVNALELDDSALYLCASSPEADEETQYFGPGTRLLVL.

V is TRBV25-1 and J is TRBJ1-2, with D perhaps matching TRBD1 (5 bases). Looked up from germline, CDR1 is MGHDK and CDR2 is SYGVNS. The CDR3 contains 14 residues. The V gene lost 10 bases and the J gene lost 2 bases, with 17 bases spanning the gap. The CDR3 spells CATGGGSLNYGYTF. The CDR3, as DNA: TGTGCCACCGGGGGGGGATCCCTGAACTATGGCTACACCTTC.

This clone has more than one count but fewer than ten. The chain recombines TRBV5-4 with TRBJ2-5; a possible D gene is TRBD2 (7 bases). Trimming stripped 0 bases from V and 4 bases from J, with 13 bases between. The germline gives CDR1 SGHNT, CDR2 YYREEE (reference sequence). This CDR3 is built from 15 residues. In nucleotides, the CDR3 is TGTGCCAGCAGCTTGGACATAGGGGGGGGAGAGACCCAGTACTTC. It is translated as CASSLDIGGGETQYF.

This sequence joins TRBV15 and TRBJ1-2; TRBD1 is a possible D gene (5 bases). The CDR3 has 15 residues. The V gene lost 5 bases and the J gene lost 6 bases, with 19 bases spanning the gap. Per germline, CDR1 LNHNV and CDR2 YYDKDF (reference sequence). The CDR3 protein is CATSPRRDGGDGYTF. The CDR3 nucleotides read TGTGCCACCAGCCCCCGGCGGGACGGTGGGGATGGCTACACCTTC.

This clone occurred a few times. The V gene is TRBV2, the J gene TRBJ2-3, with 10 bases lining up with TRBD1. Trimming removed 6 bases from V and 4 bases from J; junction bases left unmatched: 7. This CDR3 has 15 residues. Germline-derived CDR1 and CDR2 are SNHLY and FYNNEI. CDR3 nucleotides: TGTGCCAGCAGGCCGGGACAGGGGTCCCCAGATACGCAGTATTTT. Amino acid sequence: CASRPGQGSPDTQYF. Based on the CDR3 plus reference TRBV2 and TRBJ2-3, the full variable domain is EPEVTQTPSHQVTQMGQEVILRCVPISNHLYFYWYRQILGQKVEFLVSFYNNEISEKSEIFDDQFSVERPDGSNFTLKIRSTKLEDSAMYFCASRPGQGSPDTQYFGPGTRLTVL.

The chain couples TRBV5-1 to TRBJ1-4, with D perhaps TRBD1 (5 bases). CDR1 SGHRS and CDR2 YFSETQ come from the germline V gene. Trimming left V 1 base short and J 3 bases short, with 10 bases between. This CDR3 is 15 amino acids long. The DNA for the CDR3 is TGCGCCAGCAGCTTGTTCTGGGGCTCTAATGAAAAACTGTTTTTT. Its protein is CASSLFWGSNEKLFF.